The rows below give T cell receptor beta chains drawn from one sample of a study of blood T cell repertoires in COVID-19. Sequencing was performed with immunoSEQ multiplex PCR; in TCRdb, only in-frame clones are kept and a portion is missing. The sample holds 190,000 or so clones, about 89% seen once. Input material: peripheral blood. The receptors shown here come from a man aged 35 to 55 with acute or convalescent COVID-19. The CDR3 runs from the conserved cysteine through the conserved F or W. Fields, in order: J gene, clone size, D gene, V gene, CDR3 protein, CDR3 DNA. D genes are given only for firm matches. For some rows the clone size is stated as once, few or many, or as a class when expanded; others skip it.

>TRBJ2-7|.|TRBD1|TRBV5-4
CASSPGQGSSYEQYF
TGTGCCAGCAGCCCGGGACAGGGATCCTCCTACGAGCAGTACTTC
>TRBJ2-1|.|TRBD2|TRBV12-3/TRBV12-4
CASRLTSGNEQFF
TGTGCCAGCAGACTGACTAGCGGCAATGAGCAGTTCTTC
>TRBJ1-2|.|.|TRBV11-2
CASSLSSRANGYTF
TGTGCCAGCAGCTTATCGTCCAGGGCTAATGGCTACACCTTC
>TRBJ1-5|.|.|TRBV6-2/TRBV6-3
CASSYSRPVTNQPQHF
TGTGCCAGCAGTTACTCGAGGCCCGTCACAAATCAGCCCCAGCATTTT
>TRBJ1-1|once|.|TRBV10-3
CAISGRGEGTEAFF
TGTGCCATCAGTGGTAGGGGCGAAGGAACTGAAGCTTTCTTT
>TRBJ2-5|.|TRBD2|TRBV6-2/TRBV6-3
CASSAGTSAAFFQETQYF
TGTGCCAGCAGTGCCGGGACTAGCGCGGCCTTTTTCCAAGAGACCCAGTACTTC
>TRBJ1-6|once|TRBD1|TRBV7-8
CASSFDRGNSPLHF
TGCGCCAGCAGCTTTGACAGGGGCAATTCACCCCTCCACTTT
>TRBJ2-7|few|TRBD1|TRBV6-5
CASTPGGRYEQYF
TGTGCCAGCACCCCAGGGGGCCGCTACGAGCAGTACTTC
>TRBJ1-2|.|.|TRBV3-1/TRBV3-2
CASSQGQGRNGYTF
TGTGCCAGCAGCCAAGGGCAGGGGCGTAATGGCTACACCTTC
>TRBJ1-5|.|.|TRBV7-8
CASSLVNGVRDQPQHF
TGTGCCAGCAGCTTAGTCAACGGGGTGAGGGATCAGCCCCAGCATTTT
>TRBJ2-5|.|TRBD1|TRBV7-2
CASSTGQGWETQYF
TGTGCCAGCAGCACAGGACAGGGGTGGGAGACCCAGTACTTC
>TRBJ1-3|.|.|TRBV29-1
CSVSRSGSGNTIYF
TGCAGCGTATCTCGTTCGGGCTCTGGAAACACCATATATTTT
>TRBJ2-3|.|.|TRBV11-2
CASSPPSGYTQYF
TGTGCCAGCAGCCCACCTTCGGGATATACGCAGTATTTT